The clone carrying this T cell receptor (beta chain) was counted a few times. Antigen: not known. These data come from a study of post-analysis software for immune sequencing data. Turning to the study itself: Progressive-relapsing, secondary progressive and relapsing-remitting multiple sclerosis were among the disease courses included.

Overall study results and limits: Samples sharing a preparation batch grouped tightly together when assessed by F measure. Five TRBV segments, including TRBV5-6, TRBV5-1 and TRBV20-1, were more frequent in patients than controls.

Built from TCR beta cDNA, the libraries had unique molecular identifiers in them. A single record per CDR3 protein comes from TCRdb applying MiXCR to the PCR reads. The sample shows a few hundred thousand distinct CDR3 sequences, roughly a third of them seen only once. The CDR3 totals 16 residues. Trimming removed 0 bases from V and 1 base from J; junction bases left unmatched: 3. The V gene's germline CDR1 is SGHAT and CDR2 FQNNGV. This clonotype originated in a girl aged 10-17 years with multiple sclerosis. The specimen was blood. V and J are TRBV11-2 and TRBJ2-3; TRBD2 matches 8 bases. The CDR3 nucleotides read TGTGCCAGCAGCTTAGAGCGGGGGGCCGGCACAGATACGCAGTATTTT. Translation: CASSLERGAGTDTQYF.